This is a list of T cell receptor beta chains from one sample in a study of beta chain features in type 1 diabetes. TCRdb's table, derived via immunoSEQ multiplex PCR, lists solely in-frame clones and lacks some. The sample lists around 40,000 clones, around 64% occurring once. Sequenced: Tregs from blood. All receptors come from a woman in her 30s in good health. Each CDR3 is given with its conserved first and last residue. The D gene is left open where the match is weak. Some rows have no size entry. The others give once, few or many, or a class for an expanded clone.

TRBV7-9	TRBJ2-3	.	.	TGTGCCAGCAGCTTAGTGGAGGAACCAAACACAGATACGCAGTATTTT	CASSLVEEPNTDTQYF
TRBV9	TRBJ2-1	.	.	TGTGCCAGCAGCGCCATAGCAAGCCTCTACAATGAGCAGTTCTTC	CASSAIASLYNEQFF
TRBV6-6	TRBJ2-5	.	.	TGTGCCAGCAGTTACTCGAAGCCCCCAGAGACCCAGTACTTC	CASSYSKPPETQYF
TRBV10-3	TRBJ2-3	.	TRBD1	TGTGCCATCAGGATGGGACAGGGTTCAGATACGCAGTATTTT	CAIRMGQGSDTQYF
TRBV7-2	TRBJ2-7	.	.	TGTGCCAGCAGCTTTCCTTTCTACGAGCAGTACTTC	CASSFPFYEQYF
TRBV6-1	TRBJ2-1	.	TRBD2	TGTGCCAGCAGTGAAGCAGGCCCCACTGGAAGCGGGGGAACAATGAAGCAGTTCTTC	CASSEAGPTGSGGTMKQFF
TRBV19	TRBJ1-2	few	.	TGTGCCAGTAGTAACCCCCCTGGGGGGGCCAGCTATGGCTACACCTTC	CASSNPPGGASYGYTF
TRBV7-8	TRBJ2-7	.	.	TGTGCCAGCAGCTCTGGCAGGGCTAACGAGCAGTACTTC	CASSSGRANEQYF
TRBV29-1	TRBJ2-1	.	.	TGCAGCGTTGATCGTTTGGCCGGGGGAGGTTACAATGAGCAGTTCTTC	CSVDRLAGGGYNEQFF
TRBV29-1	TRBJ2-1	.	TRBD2	TGCAGCGTTGGAGGGACTAGCGGATCCAATGAGCAGTTCTTC	CSVGGTSGSNEQFF
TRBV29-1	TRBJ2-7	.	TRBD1	TGCAGCGTGAGACAGGGGTGGGCTGGCGAGCAGTACTTC	CSVRQGWAGEQYF
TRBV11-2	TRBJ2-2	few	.	TGTGCCAGCGGCTATGGGGGGAGTCGCGTCGGGGAGCTGTTTTTT	CASGYGGSRVGELFF
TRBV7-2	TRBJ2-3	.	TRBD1	TGCGCCAGCAGCCCGAGGGGACAGGGAACGCAGTATTTT	CASSPRGQGTQYF
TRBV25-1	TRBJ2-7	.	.	TGTGCCAGCAGTGAATTGGGGGGCTCCTACGAGCAGTACTTC	CASSELGGSYEQYF
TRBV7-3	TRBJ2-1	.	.	TGTGCCAGCAGCTATAGCCCCACCACTGAGCAGTTCTTC	CASSYSPTTEQFF
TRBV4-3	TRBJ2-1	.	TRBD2	TGCGCCAGCAGCCCCGTCCCGGGACAGGAGACTAGCGGGGCCTACAATGAGCAGTTCTTC	CASSPVPGQETSGAYNEQFF
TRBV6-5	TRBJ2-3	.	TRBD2	TGTGCCAGCAGTTATACTAGCGGGAGCCTTCTGTATTTT	CASSYTSGSLLYF
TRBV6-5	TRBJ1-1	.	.	TGTGCCAGCAGTTATGGGGGGAACATGAACACTGAAGCTTTCTTT	CASSYGGNMNTEAFF
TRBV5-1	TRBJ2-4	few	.	TGCGCCAGCAGCGTCGATCCGGGAATTCGAGTTCGGGCCAAAAACATTCAGTACTTC	CASSVDPGIRVRAKNIQYF
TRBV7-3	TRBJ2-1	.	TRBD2	TGTGCCAGCAGCCTTAGCGGGAGGGCCGGAGAGCAGTTCTTC	CASSLSGRAGEQFF
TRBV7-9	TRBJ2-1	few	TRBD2	TGTGCCAGCAGCTTAGATCGAATGGCGGGGGTGTACAATGAGCAGTTCTTC	CASSLDRMAGVYNEQFF
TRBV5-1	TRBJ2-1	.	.	TGCGCCAGCAGCCCCCAACTATACAATGAGCAGTTCTTC	CASSPQLYNEQFF
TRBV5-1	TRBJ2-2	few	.	TGCGCCAGCAGCTTGGCGAGTATCGGGGAGCTGTTTTTT	CASSLASIGELFF
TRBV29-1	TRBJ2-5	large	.	TGCAGCGTTGGGACAGAAGAGACCCAGTACTTC	CSVGTEETQYF
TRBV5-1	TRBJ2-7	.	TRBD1	TGCGCCAGCAGACAGGGACAGGGATCCTACGAGCAGTACTTC	CASRQGQGSYEQYF
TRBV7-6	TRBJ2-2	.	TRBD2	TGTGCCAGCAGCTTACGCCTAGCGGGAGGGCCGGACACCGGGGAGCTGTTTTTT	CASSLRLAGGPDTGELFF
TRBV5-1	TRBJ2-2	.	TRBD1	TGCGCCAGCACGGGACAGGGGAACACCGGGGAGCTGTTTTTT	CASTGQGNTGELFF
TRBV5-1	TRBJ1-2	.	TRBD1	TGCGCCAGCAGGACAGGGTCTCCGAACACACTGAGCTACACCTTC	CASRTGSPNTLSYTF
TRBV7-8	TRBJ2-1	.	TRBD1	TGTGCCAGCAGCTTTGGACAGGGGCCCTACAATGAGCAGTTCTTC	CASSFGQGPYNEQFF
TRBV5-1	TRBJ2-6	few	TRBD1	TGCGCCAGCAGCTTGGGTCCCAGGGGGAGCTCTGGGGCCAACGTCCTGACTTTC	CASSLGPRGSSGANVLTF
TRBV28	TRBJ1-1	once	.	TGTGCCTCAAACCCGGGAGGGATGAACACTGAAGCTTTCTTT	CASNPGGMNTEAFF
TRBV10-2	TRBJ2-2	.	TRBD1	TGCGCCAGCAGTGAGAACAGGGGGACCGGGGAGCTGTTTTTT	CASSENRGTGELFF
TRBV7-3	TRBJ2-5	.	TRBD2	TGTGCCAGCAGCGTCCTAGCGGGCCTTGGGAGGGAGACCCAGTACTTC	CASSVLAGLGRETQYF
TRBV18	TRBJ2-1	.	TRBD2	TGTGCCAGCTCAGATAGCGGGACTTACTACAATGAGCAGTTCTTC	CASSDSGTYYNEQFF
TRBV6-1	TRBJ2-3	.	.	TGTGCGGGTGCGTCAGGACATAGCACAGATACGCAGTATTTT	CAGASGHSTDTQYF
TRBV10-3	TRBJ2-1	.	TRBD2	TGTGCCATCAGTGAAAGTAGCGGGAGGACCTACAATGAGCAGTTCTTC	CAISESSGRTYNEQFF
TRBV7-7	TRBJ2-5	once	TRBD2	TGTGCTAGCAGCCAACTAGCGGGATTGGGAGAGACCCAGTACTTC	CASSQLAGLGETQYF
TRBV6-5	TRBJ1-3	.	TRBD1	TGTGCCAGCAGTCAAGGACAGGCCCGAAACACCATATATTTT	CASSQGQARNTIYF
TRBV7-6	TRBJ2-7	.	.	TGTGCCAGCAGCTTAGTTCCCGGGTTCCGCTCCTACGAGCAGTACTTC	CASSLVPGFRSYEQYF
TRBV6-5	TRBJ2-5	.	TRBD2	TGTGCCAGCAGTTACCGTAGCGGGCCGAGGGGGACCCAGTACTTC	CASSYRSGPRGTQYF
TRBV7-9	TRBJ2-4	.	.	TGTGCCAGCAGCCCACAGGGAACATTAGCCAAAAACATTCAGTACTTC	CASSPQGTLAKNIQYF
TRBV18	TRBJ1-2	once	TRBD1	TGTGCCAGCTCACCGGGGACAGGAGACTATGGCTACACCTTC	CASSPGTGDYGYTF
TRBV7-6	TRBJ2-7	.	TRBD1	TGTGCCAGCAGCTTAGCGCCGGGACAGGGAGGTTACGAGCAGTACTTC	CASSLAPGQGGYEQYF
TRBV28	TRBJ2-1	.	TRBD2	TGTGCCAGCAACAATGGGGGAGGGAGGTACAATGAGCAGTTCTTC	CASNNGGGRYNEQFF
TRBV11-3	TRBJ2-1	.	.	TGTGCCAGCAGCTTAGTATCCAGCGGAGACTACAATGAGCAGTTCTTC	CASSLVSSGDYNEQFF
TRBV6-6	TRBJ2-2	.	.	TGTGCCAGCGGCTGGGGGGGGGACACTAACACCGGGGAGCTGTTTTTT	CASGWGGDTNTGELFF